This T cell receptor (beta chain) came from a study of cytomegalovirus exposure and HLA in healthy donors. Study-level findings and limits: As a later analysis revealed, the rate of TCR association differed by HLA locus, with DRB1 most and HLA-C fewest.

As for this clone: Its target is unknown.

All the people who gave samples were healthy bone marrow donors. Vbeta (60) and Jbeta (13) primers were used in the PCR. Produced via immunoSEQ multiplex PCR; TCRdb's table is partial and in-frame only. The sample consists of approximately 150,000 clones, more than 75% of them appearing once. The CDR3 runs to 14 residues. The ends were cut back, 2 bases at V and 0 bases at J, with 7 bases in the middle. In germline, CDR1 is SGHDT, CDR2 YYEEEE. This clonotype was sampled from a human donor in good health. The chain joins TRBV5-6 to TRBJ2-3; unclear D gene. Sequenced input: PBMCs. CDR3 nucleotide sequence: TGTGCCAGCAGCTTAACCCAGAGCACAGATACGCAGTATTTT. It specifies CASSLTQSTDTQYF.